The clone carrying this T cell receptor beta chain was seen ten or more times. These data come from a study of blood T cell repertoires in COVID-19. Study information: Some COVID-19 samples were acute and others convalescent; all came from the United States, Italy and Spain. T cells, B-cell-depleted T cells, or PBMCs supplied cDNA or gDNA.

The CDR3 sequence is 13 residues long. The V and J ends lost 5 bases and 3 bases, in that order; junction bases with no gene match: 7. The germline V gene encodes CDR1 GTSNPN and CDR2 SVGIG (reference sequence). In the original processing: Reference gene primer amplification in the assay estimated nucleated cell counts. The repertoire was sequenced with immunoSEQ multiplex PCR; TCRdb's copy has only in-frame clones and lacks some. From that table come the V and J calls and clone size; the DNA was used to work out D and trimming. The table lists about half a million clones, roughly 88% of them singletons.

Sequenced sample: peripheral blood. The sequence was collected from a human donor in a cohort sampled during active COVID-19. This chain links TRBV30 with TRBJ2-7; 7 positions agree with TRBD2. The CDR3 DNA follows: TGTGCCTGGGGGGAGGGGCAGGGCTACGAGCAGTACTTC. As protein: CAWGEGQGYEQYF.